This TCR beta chain comes out of a study of control samples from healthy donors and cancer patients. The repertoire was sequenced with immunoSEQ multiplex PCR; TCRdb's copy has only in-frame clones and lacks some. The repertoire holds approximately 90,000 clones, with around four fifths as singletons. Germline lookup yields CDR1 SGHTA and CDR2 FQGTGA. The CDR3 length is 13 residues. V shed 3 bases and J shed 5 bases, with 8 bases lying between them. V is TRBV7-3 and J is TRBJ1-5, with D uncertain. The sequenced material came from blood. The receptor's source is a man aged 25 to 40 in good health. The DNA for the CDR3 is TGTGCCAGCAGCTTTAGCATCTATCAGCCCCAGCATTTT. Translated: CASSFSIYQPQHF.